The clone carrying this T cell receptor (beta chain) was seen ten or more times. For the diagnoses, clinical symptoms, serum thyroxine and TRAb, thyroid ultrasound and orbital computed tomography were used. This sample is part of a study of T cells in Graves' hyperthyroidism and ophthalmopathy. At the level of the study: Peripheral blood sampling occurred at initial diagnosis, before any treatment.

The CDR3 totals 15 residues. Germline V gives CDR1 SGHDT, CDR2 YYEEEE. J lost 3 bases, V lost 3 bases, and 4 bases had no gene match. The source material, RNA transcripts, was used to amplify TCR beta CDR3 regions. Initially, a first-round RT-PCR of the TCR CDR3 employed the HTBI primer set. TCRdb passed the multiplex PCR reads through MiXCR, listing each CDR3 protein once. The profile shows about 300,000 distinct CDR3 sequences, 13% of them singletons. This receptor was obtained from a woman aged 25 to 39 with Graves' hyperthyroidism that later progressed to Graves' ophthalmopathy. This chain uses TRBV5-6 with TRBJ2-5, with TRBD2 matching 11 bases. The specimen sequenced was blood. The CDR3 sequence is CASSSLAGVEETQYF. CDR3 in DNA: TGTGCCAGCAGCTCACTAGCGGGAGTCGAAGAGACCCAGTACTTC. Supplemented by reference TRBV5-6 and TRBJ2-5, the full variable domain reads DAGVTQSPTHLIKTRGQQVTLRCSPKSGHDTVSWYQQALGQGPQFIFQYYEEEERQRGNFPDRFSGHQFPNYSSELNVNALLLGDSALYLCASSSLAGVEETQYFGPGTRLLVL.